This TCR beta chain is from a study of T cells after yellow fever vaccination. Across the study: For low cell numbers, libraries were made with SMART-Seq v4 Ultra Low Input. Findings of the study overall: Abundant clonotypes from the bulk population could have been carried over as contaminants into FACS-sorted repertoires.

Trimming shortened V by 0 bases and J by 5 bases, and 13 bases separated the two germline ends. CDR1 is SGDLS and CDR2 is YYNGEE in the germline V gene. The CDR3 consists of 15 residues. TCRdb re-analysed the 5' RACE reads in MiXCR, keeping a single row per CDR3 protein. There are about 320,000 distinct CDR3 sequences in the sample; 4% to 5.5% occur only once, and approximately 19% lies in the top ten. The table lists this clonotype with many counts. Its antigen is currently unknown. Sequencing used PBMCs, obtained 15 days after the yellow fever booster vaccination. This receptor was identified in a man aged 18 to 29 who received the YFV17D yellow fever vaccine. The chain employs TRBV9 and TRBJ2-3, with D possibly TRBD2 on 7 matching bases. In DNA, the CDR3 is TGTGCCAGCAGCGTAGTGGGGGGGGCCGGAGATACGCAGTATTTT. This gives the protein CASSVVGGAGDTQYF.